The 20 T cell receptor beta chains presented below share a single source sample, sequenced in a study of CD8 T cells in Susac syndrome. Reverse transcription used about 0.45 to 1 ug RNA and random hexamers. TCRdb analysed the immunoSEQ multiplex PCR reads with MiXCR anew, one entry per CDR3 protein. The repertoire holds about 300,000 distinct CDR3 sequences, with over 75% as singletons. Sequences were obtained from CD8+ T cells from PBMCs. The receptors were gathered from a human donor with multiple sclerosis.

J is TRBJ1-1 and V is TRBV28; D remains unclear. The germline V and J ends were trimmed by 5 bases and 6 bases, with 10 bases remaining between them. The CDR3 spans 12 residues. Germline V gives CDR1 MDHEN, CDR2 SYDVKM. CDR3 residues: CASSGVEPEAFF. CDR3 nucleotides: TGTGCCAGCAGTGGGGTTGAGCCTGAAGCTTTCTTT.

This CDR3 is CSVEGASSYNEQFF. In DNA form, the CDR3 reads TGCAGCGTTGAAGGGGCCAGCTCCTACAATGAGCAGTTCTTC. The chain joins TRBV29-1 to TRBJ2-1; D gene ambiguous. Trimming took off 1 base at V and 0 bases at J, with 7 bases between the two ends. The CDR3 extends over 14 amino acids. Germline CDR1 SQVTM, CDR2 ANQGSEA.

The rearrangement joins TRBV9 to TRBJ2-2; D unclear. This CDR3 contains 17 residues. Trimming took off 4 bases at V and 0 bases at J, with 16 bases between the two ends. The germline CDR1 and CDR2 sequences are SGDLS and YYNGEE. The CDR3 loop reads CASSSPRNSANTGELFF. CDR3 nucleotides: TGTGCCAGCAGCTCTCCCCGGAACAGCGCGAACACCGGGGAGCTGTTTTTT.

The chain has TRBV6-2 or TRBV6-3 and TRBJ2-7; tentatively, D is TRBD2 (6 bases). Per the germline V gene, CDR1 is MNHEY and CDR2 is SVGEGT. The CDR3 spans 14 residues. V was trimmed by 2 bases and J by 1 base, leaving 9 bases between them. The CDR3 DNA reads TGTGCCAGCAGTTACGTTGGGGGGTCCTACGAGCAGTACTTC. Translation gives CASSYVGGSYEQYF.

The CDR3 nucleotides are TGTGCCAGCAGCGTGGGACAGTCCACCGGGGAGCTGTTTTTT. This gives the protein CASSVGQSTGELFF. The V gene is TRBV9, the J gene TRBJ2-2; 7 nucleotides line up with TRBD1. V lost 2 bases to trimming and J lost 4 bases; unmatched junction nucleotides: 2. The CDR3 has 14 residues. The germline gives CDR1 SGDLS, CDR2 YYNGEE.

The V and J genes are TRBV13 and TRBJ2-1; 9 nucleotides line up with TRBD2. The CDR3 is 16 residues long. In germline, CDR1 is PRHDT, CDR2 FYEKMQ (reference sequence). Unmatched junction bases numbered 7, after V lost 5 bases and J lost 2 bases. The CDR3 protein is CASSMIAGDPYNEQFF. In DNA, the CDR3 is TGTGCCAGCAGCATGATAGCGGGAGATCCCTACAATGAGCAGTTCTTC. The whole variable domain, remainder taken from reference TRBV13 and TRBJ2-1, is AAGVIQSPRHLIKEKRETATLKCYPIPRHDTVYWYQQGPGQDPQFLISFYEKMQSDKGSIPDRFSAQQFSDYHSELNMSSLELGDSALYFCASSMIAGDPYNEQFFGPGTRLTVL.

The chain recombines TRBV18 with TRBJ2-1, with 7 bases identical to TRBD1. Trimming took 2 bases from V and 0 from J; bases not matched to a gene: 7. The germline CDR1 and CDR2 sequences are KGHSH and LQKENI. This CDR3 contains 17 residues. The CDR3 region is CASSPKQGFSSYNEQFF. CDR3 DNA sequence: TGTGCCAGCTCACCAAAACAGGGGTTCAGCTCCTACAATGAGCAGTTCTTC.

The rearrangement links TRBV5-4 to TRBJ2-7; no clear D gene. V was cut by 1 base and J by 2 bases, with 7 bases left in between. Germline-derived CDR1 and CDR2 are SGHNT and YYREEE (reference sequence). The CDR3 has 13 amino acids. The CDR3 is CASSLWGTYEQYF. CDR3 coding DNA: TGTGCCAGCAGCTTGTGGGGTACCTACGAGCAGTACTTC.

V is TRBV12-3 or TRBV12-4 and J is TRBJ2-5, with no clear D. The CDR3 is 13 amino acids. Deletions cut 8 bases from V and 4 bases from J, with 14 bases between. The CDR3 nucleotides are TGTGCCAGCGCCACCGGTTCGGGAGAGACCCAGTACTTC. The encoded protein is CASATGSGETQYF.

The genes are TRBV6-4 and TRBJ2-3, with a tentative D call TRBD2 (7 bases). The CDR3 is made up of 15 amino acids. Trimming stripped 2 bases from V and 2 bases from J, with 11 bases between. The germline CDR1 and CDR2 sequences are MRHNA and SNTAGT. CDR3 nucleotide sequence: TGTGCCAGCAGTGACGGAGGGGGGGACACAGATACGCAGTATTTT. Protein: CASSDGGGDTDTQYF.

The chain carries TRBV5-4 and TRBJ2-3; 9 bases align to TRBD1. V was pared by 4 bases and J by 4 bases, with 7 bases of the junction left unmatched. In germline, CDR1 is SGHNT, CDR2 YYREEE (reference sequence). The length of the CDR3 is 15 residues. Here the CDR3 reads CASSPGQGRADTQYF. DNA of the CDR3: TGTGCCAGCAGCCCAGGACAGGGGCGAGCAGATACGCAGTATTTT.

The chain is built from TRBV4-3 and TRBJ2-2; unclear D gene. CDR3 length equals 15 residues. Germline V gene data show CDR1 as LGHNA and CDR2 as YSLEER. V shed 3 bases and J shed 6 bases, with 14 bases lying between them. The CDR3 nucleotides read TGCGCCAGCAGCCATTCTTGGACGTTGGCCGGGGAGCTGTTTTTT. Amino acids: CASSHSWTLAGELFF.

This clonotype has a handful of counts. The V gene is TRBV11-1, the J gene TRBJ1-2; 10 bases align to TRBD1. CDR1 is SGHAT and CDR2 is FQDESV in the germline V gene (reference sequence). Germline trimming cut 5 bases from V and 3 bases from J; bases unmatched to any gene: 12. This CDR3 region has 17 residues. This CDR3 is CASSVRQGAGFDYGYTF. CDR3 DNA sequence: TGTGCCAGCAGCGTCAGACAGGGGGCAGGCTTCGACTATGGCTACACCTTC.

In this sample, this clonotype turned up once. V gene TRBV23-1 combines with J gene TRBJ1-2; D remains unclear. TRBV23-1 is labeled an ORF, and its function is uncertain. The CDR3 has 16 amino acids. The V and J ends lost 0 bases and 1 base respectively, with 12 bases between them. CDR3 sequence reads: CASSQSRADLNYGYTF. The DNA for the CDR3 is TGCGCCAGCAGTCAATCGAGGGCAGACCTTAACTATGGCTACACCTTC.

J is TRBJ1-1 and V is TRBV27, with D perhaps TRBD1 (5 bases). Germline CDR1 and CDR2: MNHEY and SMNVEV (reference sequence). V lost 3 bases and J 5 bases, leaving 16 bases between the germline ends. CDR3 size: 15 residues. CDR3 DNA sequence: TGTGCCAGCAGTTTGTGGGACCCGGCGAATACTGAAGCTTTCTTT. It yields the protein CASSLWDPANTEAFF.

The V and J genes are TRBV27 and TRBJ2-5; 13 nucleotides align to TRBD2. The CDR3 has 16 amino acids. Germline CDR1 MNHEY, CDR2 SMNVEV (reference sequence). V dropped 4 bases and J dropped 5; count of bases not matched to a gene: 7. DNA for the CDR3: TGTGCCAGCAGTTCCGGACTAGCGGGAGCGGGGGAGACCCAGTACTTC. It codes for CASSSGLAGAGETQYF.

This clonotype was found once. The chain employs TRBV27 and TRBJ1-2; no clear D. Trimming took 5 bases from V and 8 from J, leaving 27 bases between them. Germline CDR1 MNHEY, CDR2 SMNVEV (reference sequence). This CDR3 spans 17 amino acids. The DNA of the CDR3 is TGTGCCAGCAGTCCTATTCTCGGTTCGGGCACCGGAGAGGGCTACACCTTC. This gives the protein CASSPILGSGTGEGYTF.

This clonotype was observed a single time. The J gene is TRBJ2-1, the V gene TRBV28; TRBD2 matches at 9 bases. The germline V gene encodes CDR1 MDHEN and CDR2 SYDVKM. V was pared by 6 bases and J by 8 bases, with 11 bases of the junction left unmatched. This CDR3 contains 15 residues. The CDR3 nucleotides are TGTGCCAGCAGAAGACTAGCGGACCGGCGGGATGAGCAGTTCTTC. This translates into CASRRLADRRDEQFF.

The rearrangement joins TRBV5-1 to TRBJ2-7; D is undetermined. CDR1 and CDR2 (germline): SGHRS, YFSETQ. V gave up 4 bases and J gave up 5 bases, with 13 bases separating them. The CDR3 runs to 13 residues. CDR3 sequence reads: CASSLPVRDEQYF. CDR3 nucleotide sequence: TGCGCCAGCAGCCTTCCGGTTAGAGACGAGCAGTACTTC. The variable domain in full, with the rest retrieved from reference TRBV5-1 and TRBJ2-7, is KAGVTQTPRYLIKTRGQQVTLSCSPISGHRSVSWYQQTPGQGLQFLFEYFSETQRNKGNFPGRFSGRQFSNSRSEMNVSTLELGDSALYLCASSLPVRDEQYFGPGTRLTVT.

The chain links TRBV11-2 to TRBJ2-3, with TRBD1 as a possible D gene (6 bases). This CDR3 is 17 amino acids long. V gave up 2 bases and J gave up 6 bases, with 21 bases separating them. CDR1 SGHAT and CDR2 FQNNGV come from the germline V gene. The DNA for the CDR3 is TGTGCCAGCAGCTTACCCTGGGACACCCTCGAGGGGGATACGCAGTATTTT. It encodes CASSLPWDTLEGDTQYF.